This passage covers 5 T cell receptor beta chains from one sample sequenced in a study of response to subunit inactivated influenza vaccine. Via MiXCR, TCRdb re-called the RT-PCR reads, giving one row per CDR3 protein. This sample has 630,000 or so distinct CDR3 sequences, with approximately 14% found just once. This specimen was PBMCs from blood, taken about 13 days after vaccination. The receptors were gathered from a man between 45 and 60 years old who received an inactivated influenza vaccine.

This clonotype was recorded many times. The V call is TRBV11-2, the J call TRBJ2-3, with 10 bases aligning to TRBD2. The CDR3 totals 17 residues. Germline-derived CDR1 and CDR2 are SGHAT and FQNNGV. V lost 5 bases, J lost 1 base, and 9 bases stayed unmatched. The CDR3 loop reads CASSLNSGTSGTDTQYF. CDR3 DNA sequence: TGTGCCAGCAGCCTCAACTCGGGGACTAGCGGCACAGATACGCAGTATTTT.

The chain joins TRBV15 to TRBJ2-3; TRBD2 agrees at 14 bases. Germline CDR1 LNHNV, CDR2 YYDKDF (reference sequence). The CDR3 runs 16 residues. Germline trimming cut 3 bases from V and 5 bases from J; bases unmatched to any gene: 4. CDR3 region: CATSRGLAGAGDTQYF. The CDR3 DNA is TGTGCCACCAGCAGGGGACTAGCGGGAGCGGGAGATACGCAGTATTTT.

This chain joins TRBV29-1 and TRBJ1-2, with 7 nucleotides matching TRBD1. The germline V gene has CDR1 SQVTM and CDR2 ANQGSEA. Unmatched junction bases numbered 9, after V lost 7 bases and J lost 4 bases. This CDR3 contains 13 residues. For the CDR3, the DNA is TGCAGCGCAGATACAGGGGCCGCCTATGGCTACACCTTC. It is translated as CSADTGAAYGYTF.

This clonotype was seen repeatedly, ten times or more. CDR3 amino acids: CASSLTPNTGELFF. The CDR3 DNA is TGTGCCAGCAGTTTAACGCCGAACACCGGGGAGCTGTTTTTT. The rearrangement uses TRBV7-2 and TRBJ2-2; D unclear. The V end lost 6 bases, the J end lost 0 bases, and 8 bases lay between the germline ends. Germline V gives CDR1 SGHTA, CDR2 FQGNSA. The CDR3 runs to 14 residues.

This clonotype has at least ten counts. The chain has TRBV20-1 and TRBJ2-3, with 9 bases aligning to TRBD1. Germline CDR1 reads DFQATT; CDR2 reads SNEGSKA (reference sequence). Unmatched junction bases numbered 8, after V lost 5 bases and J lost 5 bases. This CDR3 contains 14 residues. CDR3: CSAGNRGHGDTQYF. CDR3 nucleotides: TGCAGTGCTGGAAACAGGGGGCACGGAGATACGCAGTATTTT.